The 11 T cell receptor beta chains reported below all come from one sample, sequenced in a study of blood T cells in healthy people across ages. Combining a sample-barcoded 5' primer with a J-beta primer mix, a second PCR ran for 7 to 11 cycles. TCRdb independently ran MiXCR on the 5' RACE reads; one entry per CDR3 protein. Of hundreds of thousands of distinct CDR3 sequences in the sample, under 30% were seen once. These data were also reused for a study on T cells of mothers and their children.

The sample consisted of blood. The receptors derive from a boy aged 5-17 years in good health.

The V and J genes are TRBV7-9 and TRBJ1-1; D is unresolved. The length of the CDR3 is 15 residues. From germline, CDR1 is SEHNR and CDR2 FQNEAQ (reference sequence). The V and J ends lost 5 bases and 1 base respectively, with 14 bases between them. The CDR3 bases are TGTGCCAGCAGCAAAAGAGGGAATACGAACACTGAAGCTTTCTTT. Translation: CASSKRGNTNTEAFF. Supplemented by reference TRBV7-9 and TRBJ1-1, the full variable domain reads DTGVSQNPRHKITKRGQNVTFRCDPISEHNRLYWYRQTLGQGPEFLTYFQNEAQLEKSRLLSDRFSAERPKGSFSTLEIQRTEQGDSAMYLCASSKRGNTNTEAFFGQGTRLTVV.

The chain couples TRBV4-1 to TRBJ2-7; D might be TRBD1 or TRBD2, each matching 5 bases. The CDR3 is 17 amino acids. CDR1 and CDR2 from the germline V gene are MGHRA and YSYEKL. V shed 0 bases and J shed 1 base, with 16 bases lying between them. The CDR3 DNA sequence: TGCGCCAGCAGCCAAGATGGGGGACGGATGCTTTCCTACGAGCAGTACTTC. It is translated as CASSQDGGRMLSYEQYF.

The chain has TRBV12-3 or TRBV12-4 and TRBJ1-2; no clear D. V was clipped by 3 bases and J by 5 bases, with 13 bases between them. The CDR3 is made up of 14 amino acids. The CDR3 reads CASSLSAALYGYTF. CDR3 DNA: TGTGCCAGCAGTTTGTCGGCAGCCCTTTATGGCTACACCTTC.

The gene calls are TRBV3-1 and TRBJ2-1; the D gene is possibly TRBD2 (6 bases). CDR1 LGHDT and CDR2 YNNKEL come from the germline V gene (reference sequence). The germline V and J ends were trimmed by 1 base and 5 bases, with 9 bases remaining between them. The CDR3 spans 14 residues. The CDR3 loop reads CASSQGGTDNEQFF. The CDR3 DNA reads TGTGCCAGCAGCCAAGGCGGGACCGACAATGAGCAGTTCTTC.

This sequence joins TRBV9 and TRBJ2-7; 9 nucleotides line up with TRBD1. After removal of 6 bases from V and 3 bases from J, the junction contained 10 bases not matched to a gene. Germline CDR1 SGDLS, CDR2 YYNGEE. The CDR3 has 15 amino acids. The DNA of the CDR3 is TGTGCCAGCAACCCTGAGGGACAGGGTAACTACGAGCAGTACTTC. Protein sequence: CASNPEGQGNYEQYF.

The V and J genes are TRBV20-1 and TRBJ1-2; a weak D match, TRBD1 (5 bases). Germline CDR1 is DFQATT and CDR2 is SNEGSKA (reference sequence). The V end lost 6 bases, the J end lost 8 bases, and 13 bases lay between the germline ends. This CDR3 has 11 amino acids. The CDR3 protein is CSAPIGGGYTF. As DNA, the CDR3 is TGCAGTGCCCCCATCGGGGGAGGCTACACCTTC.

The chain combines TRBV27 with TRBJ2-1; TRBD2 agrees at 10 bases. Germline CDR1 reads MNHEY; CDR2 reads SMNVEV (reference sequence). CDR3 size: 17 residues. After removal of 6 bases from V and 1 base from J, the junction contained 9 bases not matched to a gene. Here the CDR3 reads CASSPASGGVSYNEQFF. CDR3 DNA sequence: TGTGCCAGCAGCCCCGCCAGCGGGGGGGTGTCCTACAATGAGCAGTTCTTC.

The chain has TRBV7-9 and TRBJ2-5, with D possibly TRBD1 on 6 matching bases. TRBJ2-7 matches the DNA end more closely, so the J call is doubtful. The CDR3 contains 16 residues. Looked up from germline, CDR1 is SEHNR and CDR2 is FQNEAQ (reference sequence). DNA of the CDR3: TGTGCCAGCAACGACCCCGAGGGACACCCTTTTGACGAGCAGTACTTC. It specifies CASNDPEGHPFDEQYF.

V usage is TRBV5-1 and J usage is TRBJ2-5, with 9 bases fitting TRBD1. V shed 7 bases, J shed 3 bases, and the junction held 7 bases outside the gene matches. The CDR3 is 14 residues long. Germline CDR1 and CDR2: SGHRS and YFSETQ. Written as DNA, the CDR3 is TGCGCCAGCGGCCCGGGACAGGGTAAAGAGACCCAGTACTTC. As protein: CASGPGQGKETQYF.

The rearrangement uses TRBV12-3 or TRBV12-4 and TRBJ1-2, with TRBD1 matching over 7 bases. Trimming removed 3 bases from V and 4 bases from J; junction bases left unmatched: 11. The length of the CDR3 is 16 residues. In DNA, the CDR3 is TGTGCCAGCAGTTTTACCCCGCAGGGGGGACTCTATGGCTACACCTTC. It codes for CASSFTPQGGLYGYTF.

The genes are TRBV11-2 and TRBJ1-1, with no clear D. From germline, CDR1 is SGHAT and CDR2 FQNNGV. V lost 2 bases to trimming and J lost 1 base, with 8 bases between them. This CDR3 spans 14 amino acids. The CDR3 sequence: CASSLIRGNTEAFF. As DNA, the CDR3 is TGTGCCAGCAGCTTAATTCGCGGGAACACTGAAGCTTTCTTT. Supplemented by reference TRBV11-2 and TRBJ1-1, the full variable domain reads EAGVAQSPRYKIIEKRQSVAFWCNPISGHATLYWYQQILGQGPKLLIQFQNNGVVDDSQLPKDRFSAERLKGVDSTLKIQPAKLEDSAVYLCASSLIRGNTEAFFGQGTRLTVV.